The sequence of this T cell receptor (beta chain) was determined in a study of T cell repertoires in cytomegalovirus infection. In the study overall: In the study, CMV epitopes included recently identified HLA-C-restricted and well-studied HLA-B-restricted ones. Public TCR beta signatures provided an indication of both CMV infection and a matching HLA type. Findings and limits, study-wide: What dominated the ex vivo response were HLA-C-restricted CMV-specific TCR beta clonotypes. The cumulative frequency of public TCR beta families identified carriers of CMV plus the relevant HLA.

TCRdb analysed the reads with MiXCR anew, one entry per CDR3 protein. Counted here are some 480,000 distinct CDR3 sequences, around 30% occurring once; the ten biggest clones make up 15% to 20%. The CDR3 totals 15 residues. Germline loops: CDR1 SNHLY, CDR2 FYNNEI. Trimming removed 3 bases at V and 6 bases at J, with 17 bases between. This clonotype was found a few times. The antigen remains undetermined. The V call is TRBV2, the J call TRBJ1-1; D might be TRBD1 (5 bases). This specimen consisted of cultured PBMCs, obtained from culture after CMV antigen stimulation. The clonotype originates from a human donor in good health (CMV status not recorded). Some clones in this sample may be carry-over from other donors' samples. CDR3 protein: CASSETTVPGAEAFF. The CDR3 DNA follows: TGTGCCAGCAGTGAGACGACAGTCCCGGGCGCTGAAGCTTTCTTT. Combining the CDR3 with reference TRBV2 and TRBJ1-1 gives the whole variable domain EPEVTQTPSHQVTQMGQEVILRCVPISNHLYFYWYRQILGQKVEFLVSFYNNEISEKSEIFDDQFSVERPDGSNFTLKIRSTKLEDSAMYFCASSETTVPGAEAFFGQGTRLTVV.